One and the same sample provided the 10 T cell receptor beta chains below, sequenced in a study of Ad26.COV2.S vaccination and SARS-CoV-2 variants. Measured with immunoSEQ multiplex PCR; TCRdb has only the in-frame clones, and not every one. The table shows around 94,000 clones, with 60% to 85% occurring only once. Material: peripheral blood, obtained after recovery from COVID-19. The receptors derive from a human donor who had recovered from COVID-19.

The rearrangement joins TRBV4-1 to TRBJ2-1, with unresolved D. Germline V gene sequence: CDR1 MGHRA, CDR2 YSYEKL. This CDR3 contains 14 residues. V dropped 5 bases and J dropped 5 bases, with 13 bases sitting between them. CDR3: CASSSGRRNNEQFF. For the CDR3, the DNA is TGCGCCAGCAGCTCCGGACGGAGAAACAATGAGCAGTTCTTC.

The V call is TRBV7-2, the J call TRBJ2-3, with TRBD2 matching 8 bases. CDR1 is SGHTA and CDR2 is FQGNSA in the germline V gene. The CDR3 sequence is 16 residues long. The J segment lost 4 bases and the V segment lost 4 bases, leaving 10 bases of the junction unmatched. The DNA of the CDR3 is TGTGCCAGCAGCTCTACTTGGACTAGCCTGCCAGATACGCAGTATTTT. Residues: CASSSTWTSLPDTQYF.

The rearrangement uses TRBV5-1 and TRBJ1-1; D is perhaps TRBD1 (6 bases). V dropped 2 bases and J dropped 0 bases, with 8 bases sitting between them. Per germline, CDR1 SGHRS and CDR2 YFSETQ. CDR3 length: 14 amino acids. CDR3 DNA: TGCGCCAGCAGCTTCGGACAGCTGAACACTGAAGCTTTCTTT. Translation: CASSFGQLNTEAFF.

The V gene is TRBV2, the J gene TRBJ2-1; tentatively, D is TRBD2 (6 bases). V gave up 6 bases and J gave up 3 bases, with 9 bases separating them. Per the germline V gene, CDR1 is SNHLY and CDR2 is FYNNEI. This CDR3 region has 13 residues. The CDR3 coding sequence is TGTGCCAGCAGGATGGGACTCTACAATGAGCAGTTCTTC. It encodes CASRMGLYNEQFF. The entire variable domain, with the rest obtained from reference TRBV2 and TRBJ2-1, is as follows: EPEVTQTPSHQVTQMGQEVILRCVPISNHLYFYWYRQILGQKVEFLVSFYNNEISEKSEIFDDQFSVERPDGSNFTLKIRSTKLEDSAMYFCASRMGLYNEQFFGPGTRLTVL.

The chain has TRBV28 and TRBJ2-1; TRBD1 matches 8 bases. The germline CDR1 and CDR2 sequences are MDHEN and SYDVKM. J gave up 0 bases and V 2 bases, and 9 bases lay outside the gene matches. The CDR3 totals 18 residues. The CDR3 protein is CASSLEGTGASSYNEQFF. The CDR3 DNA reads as TGTGCCAGCAGTTTAGAGGGGACAGGCGCTAGCTCCTACAATGAGCAGTTCTTC.

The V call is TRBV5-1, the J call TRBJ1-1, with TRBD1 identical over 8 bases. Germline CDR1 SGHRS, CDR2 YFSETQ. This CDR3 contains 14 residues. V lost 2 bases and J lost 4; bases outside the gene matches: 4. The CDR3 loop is CASSLDRGSTEAFF. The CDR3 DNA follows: TGCGCCAGCAGCTTAGACAGGGGAAGCACTGAAGCTTTCTTT.

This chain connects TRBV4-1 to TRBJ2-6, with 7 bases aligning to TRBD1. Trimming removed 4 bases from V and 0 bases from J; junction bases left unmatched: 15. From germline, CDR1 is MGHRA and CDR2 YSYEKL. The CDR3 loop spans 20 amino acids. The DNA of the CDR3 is TGCGCCAGCAGCCTTGACTCCCCCGCAGGGGGAAGCTCTGGGGCCAACGTCCTGACTTTC. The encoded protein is CASSLDSPAGGSSGANVLTF.

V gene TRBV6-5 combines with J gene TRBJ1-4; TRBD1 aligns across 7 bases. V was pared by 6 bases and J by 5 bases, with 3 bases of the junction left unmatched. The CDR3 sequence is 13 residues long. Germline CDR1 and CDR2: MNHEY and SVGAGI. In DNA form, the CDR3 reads TGTGCCAGCAGCACGGGACAGAATGAAAAACTGTTTTTT. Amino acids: CASSTGQNEKLFF.

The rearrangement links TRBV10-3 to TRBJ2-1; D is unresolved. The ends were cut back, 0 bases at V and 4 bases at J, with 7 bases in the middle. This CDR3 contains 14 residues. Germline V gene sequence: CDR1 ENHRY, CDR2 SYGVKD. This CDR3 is CAISESPGYNEQFF. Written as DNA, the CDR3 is TGTGCCATCAGTGAGTCGCCCGGATACAATGAGCAGTTCTTC.

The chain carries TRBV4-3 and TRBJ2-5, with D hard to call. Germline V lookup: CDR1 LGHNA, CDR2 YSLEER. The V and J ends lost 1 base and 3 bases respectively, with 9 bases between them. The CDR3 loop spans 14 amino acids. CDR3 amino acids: CASSQALNKETQYF. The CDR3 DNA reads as TGCGCCAGCAGCCAAGCCCTGAATAAAGAGACCCAGTACTTC.